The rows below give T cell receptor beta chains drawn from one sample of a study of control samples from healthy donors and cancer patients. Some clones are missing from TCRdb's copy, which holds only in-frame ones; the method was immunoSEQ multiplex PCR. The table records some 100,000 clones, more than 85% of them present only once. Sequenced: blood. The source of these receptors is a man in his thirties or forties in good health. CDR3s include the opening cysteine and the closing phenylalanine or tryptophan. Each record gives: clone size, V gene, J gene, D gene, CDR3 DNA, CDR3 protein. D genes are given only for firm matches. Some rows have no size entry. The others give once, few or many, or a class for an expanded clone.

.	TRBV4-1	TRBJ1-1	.	TGCGCCAGCAGCCACTCAGCGGGTAACACTGAAGCTTTCTTT	CASSHSAGNTEAFF
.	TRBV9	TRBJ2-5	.	TGTGCCAGCAGCCGATCACTCCCCTGGAAGACCCAGTACTTC	CASSRSLPWKTQYF
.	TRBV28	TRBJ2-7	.	TGTGCCAGCGGAAATCCGCTGGTTGAGCAGTACTTC	CASGNPLVEQYF
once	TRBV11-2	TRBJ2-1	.	TGTGCCAGCAGCCACTTTACGGGGCGGGAGCAGTTCTTC	CASSHFTGREQFF
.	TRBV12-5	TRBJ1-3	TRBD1	TGTGCTAGTGGTTCCGCCGGGACAGGGGGGTTATTTGGAAACACCATATATTTT	CASGSAGTGGLFGNTIYF
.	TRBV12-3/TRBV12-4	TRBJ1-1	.	TGTGCCAGCAGCTTAAGGGTGAACACTGAAGCTTTCTTT	CASSLRVNTEAFF
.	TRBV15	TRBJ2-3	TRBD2	TGTGCCACCAGCACACTAGCGGTCACAGATACGCAGTATTTT	CATSTLAVTDTQYF
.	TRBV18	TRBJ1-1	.	TGTGCCAGCTCACCGGACGTTTCGAACACTGAAGCTTTCTTT	CASSPDVSNTEAFF
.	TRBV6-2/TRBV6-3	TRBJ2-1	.	TGTGCCAGCAGTTCGTTTGGACAGGGCGGGGGCAATGAGCAGTTCTTC	CASSSFGQGGGNEQFF
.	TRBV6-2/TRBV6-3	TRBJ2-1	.	TGTGCCAGCAGCCCCGAGGCGGGTTTCCCCTACAATGAGCAGTTCTTC	CASSPEAGFPYNEQFF
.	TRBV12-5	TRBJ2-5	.	TGTGCTAGTGGTTTGGTACTGCCCAACGGAAAGACCCAGTACTTC	CASGLVLPNGKTQYF
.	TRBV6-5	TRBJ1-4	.	TGTGCCAGCAGTAGGGACGGAGGGGAAAAACTGTTTTTT	CASSRDGGEKLFF